This TCR beta chain comes out of a study of regulatory T cells in long-lasting Graves disease (dated by TCRdb to the early 2020s). With respect to the entire study: Antithyroid drugs had been taken for less than 3 months by newly diagnosed Graves' disease patients. Peripheral blood TCR sequencing and RNA sequencing compared persistent Graves' disease patients with newly diagnosed Graves' disease patients. The study was registered as a clinical trial and conducted in China. A total of around 33 samples were covered by TCR sequencing, comprising approximately 13 persistent and around 20 newly diagnosed Graves' disease patients. The investigation overall reported the following: Sequencing and analysis were restricted to the TCR beta chain. The authors acknowledged the small sample size as a limitation that may reduce accuracy. The study examined only peripheral blood because the primary lesion, thyroid tissue, could not be accessed. A larger number of public clonotypes was shared among persistent patients (over 2,500) than among newly diagnosed patients (more than 850). TRBV28, TRBJ1-2 and TRBJ2-5 were preferentially used in persistent disease, while TRBV20-1 and TRBJ2-1 were favored in newly diagnosed disease. Compared with newly diagnosed patients, patients with persistent Graves' disease had lower TCR Shannon entropy and fewer highly expanded clones, which suggests clonal expansion.

Compared with germline, V lacks 6 bases and J lacks 7 bases; bases without a gene match: 3. The CDR3 sequence holds 13 residues, the cysteine and phenylalanine included. Only the CDR3 part of the read is kept: 39 bases, read in frame from the first base. As encoded in the germline V gene (reference sequence), CDR1 is LNHDA while CDR2 is SQIVND. A note on this clonotype: There is no known antigen for this receptor. Per-nucleotide qualities are absent, and no much larger clonotype sits a single base away.

The time point label corresponds to: newly diagnosed GD, antithyroid drugs for less than 3 months. For both TCR sequencing and RNA sequencing, RNA was extracted from PBMCs in TRIzol. The diagnosis of Graves' disease followed American Thyroid Association guidelines. The patients came from an endocrinology department in Xi'an, China. Each patient gave 8.5 to 9.5 milliliters of peripheral blood, collected in an EDTA anticoagulant tube. Ficoll Paque Plus density gradient separation was used to isolate PBMCs, and no additional T cell sorting was done. An Agilent 2100 Bioanalyzer and agarose gel were used to assess RNA quality, and a NanoDrop 2000 was used to measure RNA concentration. The library was obtained by multiplex PCR. The data were produced on an Illumina HiSeq 4000. iRepertoire HTBI primers and Arm-PCR amplification of CDR3 regions were used to construct TCR beta libraries. Before sequencing, the PCR products went through gel purification. The paper's data handling went like this. Gene usage analysis of CDR3 amino acid clonotypes used the roughly 60 TRBV and about 13 TRBJ segments found across samples. COPE and FqMerger were used to merge the filtered high-quality paired reads into contigs. BLAST was used to align contigs to IMGT TRBV, TRBD and TRBJ reference genes, and CDR3 was defined according to IMGT. Any clonotype with a frequency above 0.1% was classified as a highly expanded clone. Shannon entropy was used to measure repertoire diversity, and the Gini coefficient was used to measure V-J evenness. A clonotype found in more than one individual was treated as public. TCRdb handled the public reads itself, with Q25 trimming in fastp and clone calling in MiXCR, and kept productive beta chains. Identical CDR3 protein sequences are pooled into one entry, listed with their most common genes and DNA. The V and J calls reflect TCRdb's pipeline rather than the authors' work. Across this sample there are around 500,000 distinct CDR3 sequences, with around an eighth seen only once. The leading ten clones occupy 10% of the sample.

These same data were also listed under a study on T cells in Graves' hyperthyroidism and ophthalmopathy. The second source states: A patient counted as having stable Graves' hyperthyroidism if no progression to ophthalmopathy occurred over 18 months of follow-up. The hyperthyroidism patients were between 18 and 65 years old and newly diagnosed, with a disease duration of less than 2 months. Patients with uncontrolled infections, other autoimmune diseases, pregnancy or lactation were excluded. Clinical symptoms, serum thyroxine and TRAb, thyroid ultrasound, and orbital computed tomography formed the basis for the diagnoses. The TCR CDR3 was subjected to a first round of RT-PCR using the HTBI primer set and the Qiagen OneStep RT-PCR kit. Most expanded thyroid clonotypes (frequency above 0.001) were also detected in blood, suggesting blood repertoires may reflect thyroid immune responses. In cross-validation, a model built on a 13 V-J signature told ophthalmopathy apart from stable hyperthyroidism with 85% to 90% sensitivity and around 81% specificity, and in testing the same model reached 80%/75%. In validation, the model predicted progression to ophthalmopathy with around 71% sensitivity and over 72% specificity, a median of 6.5 months before onset. To identify TCR V-J signatures that set the groups apart, the researchers used a discovery cohort of approximately 98 patients, made up of 43 with Graves' ophthalmopathy and 57 with stable Graves' hyperthyroidism. Prospective prediction of ophthalmopathy was tested in an independent validation cohort of under 20 hyperthyroidism patients and some 17 patients who later progressed to ophthalmopathy. The 100 discovery patients were randomly split 7:3 into training and test sets. In about 6 Graves' hyperthyroidism patients, the study also compared T-cell repertoires from thyroid tissue with T-cell repertoires from blood. Following sampling, methimazole starting at 30 mg daily was given to hyperthyroidism patients, and high-dose intravenous methylprednisolone was given to ophthalmopathy patients. Libraries were constructed in a second round of multiplex PCR, after which size selection and purification were performed. The libraries were sequenced on an Illumina HiSeq2000 using paired-end 100 bp reads. SOAPnuke was used to process the raw data, with reads discarded if the reads contained adapters or uncalled bases, had a mean Phred below 15, or lacked an exact constant-primer or identifier match. COPE v1.2.5 was used to merge high-quality paired reads, and clonotypes were defined as unique nucleotide sequences. MiTCR v1.1 was used to align clonotypes to the IMGT TRBV, TRBD and TRBJ reference segments. The analysis was restricted to V-J combinations with a frequency above 0.0001, which together covered 99.2% of the repertoires. A TCS score was defined as the ratio between F50 (clonal expansion) and ExV (chaos), using BLOSUM62-based TCRdist between CDR3 peptides within each V-J. Welch's t-statistics and random forest reduced roughly 500 V-J features to roughly 13, which were used in a naive Bayes classifier (R e1071). No statistical method was used to set the sample size in advance, and investigators knew the group allocation. According to the paper, TCR Vbeta CDR3 sequencing was carried out on more than 120 peripheral blood samples, which came from more than 40 ophthalmopathy, approximately 78 hyperthyroidism and roughly 17 progressor patients.

The sequences come from peripheral blood mononuclear cells (PBMCs), collected at new diagnosis, from a patient treated with antithyroid drugs. The clonotype comes from a man aged 30-40 years with Graves disease. Donor details come from another sample of the same person, matched by shared clones. The chain uses TRBV19 and TRBJ2-1; the central 10 bases match TRBD2. The CDR3 in this case is CASRLAGWNEQFF. The DNA sequence is TGTGCCAGTAGACTAGCGGGATGGAATGAGCAGTTCTTC. The full variable domain, with segments outside the CDR3 supplied by the reference TRBV19 and TRBJ2-1 proteins, appears as DGGITQSPKYLFRKEGQNVTLSCEQNLNHDAMYWYRQDPGQGLRLIYYSQIVNDFQKGDIAEGYSVSREKKESFPLTVTSAQKNPTAFYLCASRLAGWNEQFFGPGTRLTVL.